Below are 17 T cell receptor beta chains sequenced from a single sample in a study of Ad26.COV2.S vaccination and SARS-CoV-2 variants (dated by TCRdb to the early 2020s). The sample's treatment or condition label is to be understood as: 19 received Ad26.COV2.S at low or high dose, single or two shots; 5 received placebo; per-sample allocation not given. Repertoires of vaccine and placebo recipients were sequenced from samples collected on day 63 after the first injection. The library relied on the immunoSEQ multiplex PCR assay. Held by TCRdb, this immuneACCESS table contains in-frame sequences only and omits some clones. Under half of the omission traces to an unresolved V gene where checked; the cause of the rest is unknown. The sample table shows hundreds of thousands of clones, and roughly 90% are seen once. The ten largest make up about 1.5% of the sample. This specimen was peripheral blood, taken in a trial of Ad26.COV2.S vaccine versus placebo. The origin of the receptors is a person aged 18 to 65 who received the Ad26.COV2.S COVID-19 vaccine or a placebo.

The chain links TRBV5-5 to TRBJ1-4; D unresolved. Germline CDR1 is SGHKS and CDR2 is YYEKEE (reference sequence). This CDR3 spans 13 amino acids. Trimming removed 5 bases at V and 2 bases at J, with 7 bases between. The CDR3 loop reads CASRTGTNEKLFF. Written as DNA, the CDR3 is TGTGCCAGCAGGACGGGGACTAATGAAAAACTGTTTTTT. The variable domain in full, completed from reference TRBV5-5 and TRBJ1-4, reads DAGVTQSPTHLIKTRGQQVTLRCSPISGHKSVSWYQQVLGQGPQFIFQYYEKEERGRGNFPDRFSARQFPNYSSELNVNALLLGDSALYLCASRTGTNEKLFFGSGTQLSVL.

In regard to this clone: Other DNA variants within this sample encode the same CDR3. The chain is built from TRBV6-2 or TRBV6-3 and TRBJ1-1, with 7 bases fitting TRBD1. CDR3 length: 14 amino acids. Per the germline V gene, CDR1 is MNHEY and CDR2 is SVGEGT. The V and J ends lost 0 bases and 4 bases, in that order; junction bases with no gene match: 2. CDR3 sequence reads: CASSYSRGATEAFF. CDR3 DNA: TGTGCCAGCAGTTACTCCAGGGGGGCCACTGAAGCTTTCTTT.

This chain connects TRBV19 to TRBJ1-5, with a possible D match to TRBD1 (5 bases). In germline, CDR1 is LNHDA, CDR2 SQIVND (reference sequence). Trimming took off 3 bases at V and 3 bases at J, with 9 bases between the two ends. CDR3 length: 14 residues. The CDR3 loop is CASSMGRDNQPQHF. DNA for the CDR3: TGTGCCAGTAGTATGGGCAGGGACAATCAGCCCCAGCATTTT. The complete variable domain, with remaining parts taken from reference TRBV19 and TRBJ1-5, reads DGGITQSPKYLFRKEGQNVTLSCEQNLNHDAMYWYRQDPGQGLRLIYYSQIVNDFQKGDIAEGYSVSREKKESFPLTVTSAQKNPTAFYLCASSMGRDNQPQHFGDGTRLSIL.

The chain uses TRBV18 and TRBJ1-5; the D is unclear. The CDR3 extends over 15 amino acids. Per the germline V gene, CDR1 is KGHSH and CDR2 is LQKENI. The germline V and J ends were trimmed by 6 bases and 3 bases, with 15 bases remaining between them. The CDR3 region is CASSVSGDSNQPQHF. The CDR3 region has the DNA TGTGCCAGCTCCGTTTCCGGGGATTCCAATCAGCCCCAGCATTTT.

This clone appeared a single time. The genes are TRBV27 and TRBJ2-2, with 8 bases matching TRBD1. Germline CDR1 and CDR2: MNHEY and SMNVEV (reference sequence). The V segment lost 3 bases and the J segment 7 bases; nucleotides outside the gene matches: 4. This CDR3 has 14 amino acids. CDR3 loop: CASSFQGAIGELFF. CDR3 DNA sequence: TGTGCCAGCAGTTTTCAGGGGGCAATCGGGGAGCTGTTTTTT.

The rearrangement uses TRBV19 and TRBJ1-2, with TRBD1 matching over 9 bases. Looked up from germline, CDR1 is LNHDA and CDR2 is SQIVND (reference sequence). The CDR3 consists of 14 residues. V gave up 3 bases and J gave up 14 bases; unmatched junction bases: 13. The DNA of the CDR3 is TGTGCCAGTAGTATCGTCACCGGGACAGGGTCGAAGACCTTC. Protein: CASSIVTGTGSKTF.

The chain is built from TRBV12-3 or TRBV12-4 and TRBJ1-2; D is undetermined. The ends were cut back, 3 bases at V and 5 bases at J, with 10 bases in the middle. There are 13 residues in the CDR3. The CDR3 nucleotides are TGTGCCAGCAGTTTCCCCGGGTTTTATGGCTACACCTTC. Translating it yields CASSFPGFYGYTF.

V and J are TRBV4-1 and TRBJ1-5; D unresolved. The CDR3 is 16 amino acids. Germline V gene sequence: CDR1 MGHRA, CDR2 YSYEKL. The germline V and J ends were trimmed by 1 base and 0 bases, with 10 bases remaining between them. The CDR3 region is CASSQGEPYSNQPQHF. CDR3 DNA: TGCGCCAGCAGCCAAGGCGAGCCCTATAGCAATCAGCCCCAGCATTTT.

This sequence joins TRBV6-5 and TRBJ1-2; D gene uncertain. Deletions cut 6 bases from V and 7 bases from J, with 12 bases between. The CDR3 consists of 12 residues. The V gene's germline CDR1 is MNHEY and CDR2 SVGAGI. The CDR3 is CASRDVEVGYTF. CDR3 DNA sequence: TGTGCCAGCAGGGACGTTGAGGTTGGCTACACCTTC.

The rearrangement joins TRBV7-9 to TRBJ2-1; 7 bases line up with TRBD1. Germline V lookup: CDR1 SEHNR, CDR2 FQNEAQ (reference sequence). The CDR3 has 14 residues. With 6 bases clipped from V and 5 bases from J, the junction kept 7 bases outside the gene matches. The CDR3 nucleotides are TGTGCCAGCAGGTCGCAGGGGGTACACAATGAGCAGTTCTTC. It codes for CASRSQGVHNEQFF.

The rearrangement links TRBV3-1 (or the pseudogene TRBV3-2) to TRBJ2-7, with D possibly being TRBD2 (6 bases). This CDR3 contains 12 residues. Deletions cut 0 bases from V and 9 bases from J, with 9 bases between. Germline assignment: CDR1 LGHDT and CDR2 YNNKEL (reference sequence). CDR3 sequence: CASSQEGRGQYF. CDR3 sequence (DNA): TGTGCCAGCAGCCAAGAAGGGCGGGGGCAGTACTTC.

This rearrangement joins TRBV5-4 to TRBJ2-5; D unresolved. Trimming took 5 bases from V and 5 from J, leaving 13 bases between them. The germline V gene has CDR1 SGHNT and CDR2 YYREEE (reference sequence). The CDR3 runs to 13 residues. The DNA for the CDR3 is TGTGCCAGCAGTTCCGCCCCCCGGGAGACCCAGTACTTC. As protein: CASSSAPRETQYF.

The chain links TRBV2 to TRBJ2-5; D is unresolved. The germline V gene has CDR1 SNHLY and CDR2 FYNNEI. With 0 bases removed from V and 3 bases from J, the gap between germline ends came to 11 bases. The CDR3 runs 15 residues. For the CDR3, the DNA is TGTGCCAGCAGTGAAGCCGTAACAGATAAAGAGACCCAGTACTTC. The encoded protein is CASSEAVTDKETQYF.

The chain employs TRBV24-1 and TRBJ2-1; weak D call: TRBD2 (6 bases). V dropped 3 bases and J dropped 4 bases, with 9 bases sitting between them. CDR1 KGHDR and CDR2 SFDVKD come from the germline V gene. CDR3 length equals 14 residues. For the CDR3, the DNA is TGTGCCACCAGTGATGGGGGGAGTTACAATGAGCAGTTCTTC. Its translation: CATSDGGSYNEQFF.

The DNA of the CDR3 is TGCGCCAACAGACCCAAAGGCACAGATACGCAGTATTTT. Its translation: CANRPKGTDTQYF. The V gene is TRBV10-2, the J gene TRBJ2-3, with D uncertain. The V gene's germline CDR1 is WSHSY and CDR2 SAAADI. The CDR3 length is 13 residues. With 10 bases removed from V and 1 base from J, the gap between germline ends came to 12 bases.

The V gene is TRBV7-2, the J gene TRBJ2-3; D may correspond to TRBD1 or TRBD2 (5 bases each). The CDR3 is 18 residues long. Germline-derived CDR1 and CDR2 are SGHTA and FQGNSA. Trimming stripped 7 bases from V and 4 bases from J, with 27 bases between. The chain's CDR3 is CASTYDPRQTIPSDTQYF. The CDR3 DNA reads as TGTGCCAGCACCTACGACCCCAGACAGACTATACCCTCAGATACGCAGTATTTT.

The gene calls are TRBV7-9 and TRBJ1-1; D is unclear. The germline gives CDR1 SEHNR, CDR2 FQNEAQ (reference sequence). The ends were cut back, 5 bases at V and 6 bases at J, with 13 bases in the middle. This CDR3 region has 13 residues. CDR3 region: CASSPRGRPEAFF. CDR3 coding DNA: TGTGCCAGCAGCCCCCGTGGCAGACCTGAAGCTTTCTTT.